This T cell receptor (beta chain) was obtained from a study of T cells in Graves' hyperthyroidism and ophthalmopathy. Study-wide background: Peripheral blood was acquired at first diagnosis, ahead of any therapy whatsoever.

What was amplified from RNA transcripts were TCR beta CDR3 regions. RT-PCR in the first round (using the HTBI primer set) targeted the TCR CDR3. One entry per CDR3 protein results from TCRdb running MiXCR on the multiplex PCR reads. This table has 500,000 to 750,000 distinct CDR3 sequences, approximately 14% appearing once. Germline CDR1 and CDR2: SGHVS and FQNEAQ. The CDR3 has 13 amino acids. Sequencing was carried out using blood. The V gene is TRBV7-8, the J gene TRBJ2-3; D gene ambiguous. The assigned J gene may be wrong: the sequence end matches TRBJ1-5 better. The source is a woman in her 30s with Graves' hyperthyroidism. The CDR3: CASSLASTDTQHF. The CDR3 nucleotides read TGTGCCAGCAGCTTAGCCAGCACAGATACGCAGCATTTT.